Given below is one T cell receptor beta chain in context. The source of the sample is a study of blood T cell repertoires in COVID-19. Study background: Donors in the United States, Italy and Spain gave samples during acute or convalescent COVID-19. Sources were T cells, B-cell-depleted T cells, or PBMCs; the material itself was cDNA or gDNA.

How the authors handled the data: Amplifying reference gene primers gave estimates of nucleated cell counts. Some clones are missing from TCRdb's copy, which holds only in-frame ones; the method was immunoSEQ multiplex PCR. V, J and clone size are those of that table, while D and trimming were read from the DNA. The sample consists of approximately 170,000 clones, about four fifths of them appearing once. Per the germline V gene, CDR1 is SGHVS and CDR2 is FQNEAQ. V was pared by 2 bases and J by 4 bases, with 11 bases between. The CDR3 runs to 14 residues. The clonotype was recovered from a woman older than 75 with active or convalescent COVID-19. The specimen sequenced was peripheral blood. This sequence joins TRBV7-8 and TRBJ1-2; possibly TRBD1 for D (6 bases). CDR3 nucleotides: TGTGCCAGCAGCTTATCAGGGGAACCCTATGGCTACACCTTC. Translating gives CASSLSGEPYGYTF.